This T cell receptor (beta chain) appears in the sequencing data of a study of tumor-infiltrating lymphocytes in primary liver carcinoma. The tissue used was unsorted bulk material of roughly 17-31 mg. RNA and DNA were co-extracted from it with the AllPrep DNA/RNA mini kit. V dropped 4 bases and J dropped 5; count of bases not matched to a gene: 11. Per the germline V gene, CDR1 is SGDLS and CDR2 is YYNGEE. This CDR3 is 16 amino acids long. TCR beta cDNA came from about 0.45 ug total RNA, primed with a constant-region primer. It was through three nested multiplex PCR rounds of slightly modified ARM-PCR that TCR beta libraries arose. It was with TRBV1-TRBV30 forward primers and a C-beta reverse primer that the first two PCR rounds were run, at roughly 10 cycles each. One entry per CDR3 protein results from TCRdb running MiXCR on the multiplex PCR reads. This table has about 21,000 distinct CDR3 sequences, around 72% appearing once.

V usage is TRBV9 and J usage is TRBJ2-2, with 7 bases lining up with TRBD2. This clonotype originated in a man aged 35 to 55 with primary liver carcinoma and hepatitis B virus infection. The material sequenced was liver tumor tissue from sampling region 1. Documented subset: tumor region T1, superior pole. The CDR3 here is CASSPLGGRGTGELFF. CDR3 in DNA: TGTGCCAGCAGCCCCCTGGGGGGGAGGGGTACCGGGGAGCTGTTTTTT.